This T cell receptor beta chain was obtained from a study of blood T cell repertoires in COVID-19. Study details: Acute and convalescent COVID-19 specimens originated in the United States, Italy and Spain.

Germline CDR1 is KGHSH and CDR2 is LQKENI. The CDR3 extends over 16 amino acids. V lost 2 bases and J lost 6, with 20 bases in between. Profiled with immunoSEQ multiplex PCR; TCRdb holds only in-frame clones, not every one. Among 200,000 to 300,000 clones listed, under 90% were seen once. The receptor was derived from a man aged 55 to 69 with acute or convalescent COVID-19. The chain couples TRBV18 to TRBJ2-7, with TRBD2 as a possible D gene (6 bases). The sample consisted of peripheral blood. CDR3 amino acids: CASSPMGGALSGEQYF. DNA of the CDR3: TGTGCCAGCTCACCAATGGGCGGGGCCTTATCGGGCGAGCAGTACTTC.